This TCR beta chain is drawn from a study of blood T cell repertoires in COVID-19. Study-wide context: PBMCs, B-cell-depleted T cells, or T cells were the source of the cDNA or gDNA that made up the material.

As originally analysed: Estimation of nucleated cell counts was performed using reference gene primer amplification. Generated by immunoSEQ multiplex PCR, the TCRdb table keeps only in-frame clones and is missing some. V and J calls and clone size follow that table, whereas D and trimming were derived from the DNA. The repertoire holds 85,000 to 90,000 clones, with under 85% as singletons. Trimming removed 0 bases from V and 7 bases from J, with 12 bases in between. Germline V gene data show CDR1 as LGHDT and CDR2 as YNNKEL (reference sequence). The CDR3 runs to 15 residues. The receptor was isolated from a man between 70 and 80 years old with acute or convalescent COVID-19. The J gene is TRBJ2-2, the V gene TRBV3-1 (or the pseudogene TRBV3-2); maybe TRBD2 (6 bases). Sequencing was performed on peripheral blood. Here the CDR3 DNA reads TGTGCCAGCAGCCAAGATTCTCGGGAGAACGGGGAGCTGTTTTTT. Translated, it gives CASSQDSRENGELFF.